This T cell receptor beta chain was sequenced in a study of Graves' ophthalmopathy and Graves' hyperthyroidism. For the study at large: Before any treatment, peripheral blood was taken at the initial diagnosis.

Diagnosis used clinical symptoms, serum thyroxine, TRAb, thyroid ultrasound and orbital computed tomography. RNA transcripts yielded amplified TCR beta CDR3 regions. An initial RT-PCR round employing HTBI primers preceded a second-round multiplex PCR. MiXCR, applied by TCRdb to the multiplex PCR reads, yields one record per CDR3 protein. The table lists about 480,000 distinct CDR3 sequences, approximately 14% of them singletons. In this sample, this clonotype turned up many times. This clonotype was sampled from a woman in her 30s with Graves' ophthalmopathy. Sequenced material: blood.

The chain's CDR3 is CASSLEAGQQYF. CDR3 sequence (DNA): TGTGCCAGCAGCTTAGAGGCGGGACAGCAGTACTTC. The chain combines TRBV7-2 with TRBJ2-7, with TRBD2 as a possible D gene (6 bases). The germline V gene encodes CDR1 SGHTA and CDR2 FQGNSA. Trimming stripped 1 base from V and 8 bases from J, with 9 bases between. This CDR3 comprises 12 residues.